This is a list of T cell receptor beta chains from one sample in a study of CD8 T cells in ankylosing spondylitis. MiXCR, applied by TCRdb to the 5' RACE reads, yields one record per CDR3 protein. The sample lists about 340,000 distinct CDR3 sequences, approximately 15% seen once, with about 1.1% in the top ten. Sample: blood, either unsorted or a sorted T cell fraction (not recorded which). Every receptor here comes from a male donor with ankylosing spondylitis or in good health (not recorded which). Both conserved end residues are part of each CDR3. Fields, in order: CDR3 DNA, CDR3 protein, clone size, J gene, V gene, D gene. D genes are given only for firm matches. A clone size is listed for some rows: how often the clone was seen (once, few, many), or a class if it is expanded.

CDR3 DNA: TGTGCCAGCAGCTTCCTAGCGGGGGCATCACAAGAGACCCAGTACTTC
CDR3 protein: CASSFLAGASQETQYF
clone size: few
J gene: TRBJ2-5
V gene: TRBV5-6
D gene: TRBD2

CDR3 DNA: TGTGCCAGCAGCCAAGGAGTGGGGGCGTCCCTTCGTTACGAGCAGTACTTC
CDR3 protein: CASSQGVGASLRYEQYF
clone size: many
J gene: TRBJ2-7
V gene: TRBV3-1
D gene: -

CDR3 DNA: TGTGCCAGCAGCCAAGTTAAGTTCTCTGGGGCCAACGTCCTGACTTTC
CDR3 protein: CASSQVKFSGANVLTF
clone size: -
J gene: TRBJ2-6
V gene: TRBV3-1
D gene: -

CDR3 DNA: TGCGCCAGCAGTCCGATCAGGTCTACCCAAGAGACCCAGTACTTC
CDR3 protein: CASSPIRSTQETQYF
clone size: few
J gene: TRBJ2-5
V gene: TRBV5-1
D gene: -

CDR3 DNA: TGCAGTGTTCAGATTACCGGCTACGAGCAGTACTTC
CDR3 protein: CSVQITGYEQYF
clone size: -
J gene: TRBJ2-7
V gene: TRBV20-1
D gene: -

CDR3 DNA: TGTGCCATTACTAGCGGGAGCTCCTACGAGCAGTACTTC
CDR3 protein: CAITSGSSYEQYF
clone size: few
J gene: TRBJ2-7
V gene: TRBV10-3
D gene: TRBD2

CDR3 DNA: TGTGCCAGCAGTACAAGGGGAGGAGGGTATGGCTACACCTTC
CDR3 protein: CASSTRGGGYGYTF
clone size: -
J gene: TRBJ1-2
V gene: TRBV6-1
D gene: -

CDR3 DNA: TGTGCCAGCTCACGGGCCCTCAAACAGGGGATCGCCGGGGAGCTGTTTTTT
CDR3 protein: CASSRALKQGIAGELFF
clone size: few
J gene: TRBJ2-2
V gene: TRBV18
D gene: TRBD1

CDR3 DNA: TGCGCCAGCAGAGGAGGCGCAAGCTACGAGCAGTACTTC
CDR3 protein: CASRGGASYEQYF
clone size: few
J gene: TRBJ2-7
V gene: TRBV4-1
D gene: -

CDR3 DNA: TGTGCCAGCAGTGAACGTGGAACTGGGAATGCTAACTATGGCTACACCTTC
CDR3 protein: CASSERGTGNANYGYTF
clone size: -
J gene: TRBJ1-2
V gene: TRBV6-1
D gene: -

CDR3 DNA: TGCGCCAGCAGCCCCTTTTCGGGCGGGGGGGGTTCCACTGAAGCTTTCTTT
CDR3 protein: CASSPFSGGGGSTEAFF
clone size: -
J gene: TRBJ1-1
V gene: TRBV5-1
D gene: -